Listed below are T cell receptor beta chains from one sample, sequenced in a study of T cells after yellow fever vaccination. Each CDR3 protein is one row after TCRdb ran MiXCR on the 5' RACE reads. The sample contains around 30,000 distinct CDR3 sequences, about 6.6% of which appear only once. The sequencing used PBMCs, either bulk or a sorted T-cell subset (CD4+, CD8+, memory, or dextramer-sorted; not recorded which), collected on the day of the first yellow fever vaccination. The receptors here all came from a man aged 18 to 29 who received the YFV17D yellow fever vaccine. Both conserved end residues are part of each CDR3. The order of the fields is V gene, clone size, J gene, D gene, CDR3 protein, CDR3 DNA. D genes are given only for firm matches. Size values are once, few and many counts, or a class for expanded clones, and some rows have none.

TRBV5-1	many	TRBJ2-7	.	CASSEGYEQYF	TGCGCCAGCAGCGAGGGCTACGAGCAGTACTTC
TRBV12-3/TRBV12-4	many	TRBJ2-7	TRBD1	CASRPRQGAEYEQYF	TGTGCCAGCAGGCCTAGACAGGGGGCGGAGTACGAGCAGTACTTC
TRBV19	.	TRBJ1-5	.	CASSISRRDQPQHF	TGTGCCAGTAGTATCTCCAGGAGGGATCAGCCCCAGCATTTT
TRBV29-1	many	TRBJ2-3	TRBD1	CSADRGLGADTQYF	TGCAGCGCAGACAGGGGGCTCGGGGCAGATACGCAGTATTTT
TRBV12-3/TRBV12-4	many	TRBJ2-1	.	CASSPPGFDEQFF	TGTGCCAGCAGTCCCCCGGGCTTCGATGAGCAGTTCTTC
TRBV7-2	many	TRBJ1-1	.	CASTQWGVTEAFF	TGTGCCAGCACCCAGTGGGGGGTCACTGAAGCTTTCTTT
TRBV20-1	many	TRBJ1-5	.	CSARGQGPRKHF	TGCAGTGCTAGAGGGCAGGGGCCCCGAAAGCATTTT
TRBV5-1	many	TRBJ2-3	.	CASSLGSTDTQYF	TGCGCCAGCAGCTTAGGATCCACAGATACGCAGTATTTT
TRBV7-2	many	TRBJ1-2	.	CASSSRRQGSSLVGYTF	TGTGCCAGCAGCTCCCGAAGGCAGGGCAGCTCCCTCGTTGGCTACACCTTC
TRBV12-3/TRBV12-4	many	TRBJ2-1	TRBD2	CASSTPGGSGGRNEQFF	TGTGCCAGCAGTACACCGGGGGGAAGCGGGGGGCGAAATGAGCAGTTCTTC
TRBV6-2/TRBV6-3	many	TRBJ2-2	TRBD1	CASSFTGGGTGELFF	TGTGCCAGCAGTTTCACAGGGGGCGGCACCGGGGAGCTGTTTTTT